The source of this T cell receptor (beta chain) is a study of CD8 T cells in ankylosing spondylitis. General observations from the study: Reportedly, significant enrichment of disease-linked clones occurred in matched ankylosing spondylitis synovial fluid. One TCR beta motif, made up of under ten highly homologous variants, appeared characteristic of ankylosing spondylitis blood.

Making the TCR beta libraries involved quantitative 5'-RACE with molecular barcodes. TCRdb reprocessed the 5' RACE reads with MiXCR, giving one entry per CDR3 protein. The sample lists about 260,000 distinct CDR3 sequences; 15% to 20% were seen once. A word on this clonotype: Antigen specificity is unknown.

This CDR3 has 14 residues. Trimming cost V 3 bases and J 4 bases, with 14 bases left between them. CDR1 is DFQATT and CDR2 is SNEGSKA in the germline V gene (reference sequence). The TCR comes from a male donor with ankylosing spondylitis or in good health (not recorded which). This sequence joins TRBV20-1 and TRBJ2-3; the D gene is possibly TRBD2 (5 bases). The specimen was blood, either unsorted or a sorted T cell fraction (not recorded which). The CDR3 reads CSARDLAMADTQYF. The CDR3 DNA reads as TGCAGTGCTAGGGACTTAGCGATGGCAGATACGCAGTATTTT.